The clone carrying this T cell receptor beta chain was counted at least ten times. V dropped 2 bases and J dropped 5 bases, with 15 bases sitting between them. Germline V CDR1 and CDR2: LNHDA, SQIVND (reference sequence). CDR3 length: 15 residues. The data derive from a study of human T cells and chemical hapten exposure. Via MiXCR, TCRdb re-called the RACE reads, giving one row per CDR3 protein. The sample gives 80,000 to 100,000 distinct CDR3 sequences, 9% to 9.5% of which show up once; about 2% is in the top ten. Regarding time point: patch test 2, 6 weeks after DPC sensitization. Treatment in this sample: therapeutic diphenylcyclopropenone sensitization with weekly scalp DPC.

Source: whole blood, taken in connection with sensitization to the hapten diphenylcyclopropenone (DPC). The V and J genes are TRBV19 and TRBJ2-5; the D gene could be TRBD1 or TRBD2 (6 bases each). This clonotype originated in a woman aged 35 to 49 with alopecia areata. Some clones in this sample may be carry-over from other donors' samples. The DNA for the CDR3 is TGTGCCAGTAGTATAATCGGGGGCAAGGAGGAGACCCAGTACTTC. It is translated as CASSIIGGKEETQYF.